The clone carrying this T cell receptor (beta chain) has ten or more counts. This record belongs to a study of T cells in Graves' hyperthyroidism and ophthalmopathy. Study as a whole: Blood was drawn when the patient was first diagnosed and still untreated.

The CDR3 is made up of 15 amino acids. Unmatched junction bases numbered 12, after V lost 5 bases and J lost 5 bases. CDR1 is GTSNPN, CDR2 SVGIG, per germline (reference sequence). Amplification of TCR beta CDR3 regions used RNA as the template. First-round RT-PCR targeting the TCR CDR3 was performed with the HTBI primer set. TCRdb reprocessed the multiplex PCR reads with MiXCR, giving one entry per CDR3 protein. Of fewer than 400,000 distinct CDR3 sequences in the sample, roughly an eighth are singletons; the top ten hold 25% to 30%. Enrolled ophthalmopathy patients presented with a Clinical Activity Score of at least 3, a NOSPECS grade of at least 4, and disease duration under 3 months. Investigators excluded patients with uncontrolled infection, other autoimmune disease, pregnancy or lactation. PBMCs were collected from a 10 ml volume of fresh peripheral blood.

The chain has TRBV30 and TRBJ2-5; TRBD2 aligns across 9 bases. Specimen: blood. The TCR sequence derives from a man in his fifties with Graves' ophthalmopathy. CDR3 bases: TGTGCCTGGGGGCGGGGACTAGCATCCCGGGAGACCCAGTACTTC. Translation gives CAWGRGLASRETQYF.